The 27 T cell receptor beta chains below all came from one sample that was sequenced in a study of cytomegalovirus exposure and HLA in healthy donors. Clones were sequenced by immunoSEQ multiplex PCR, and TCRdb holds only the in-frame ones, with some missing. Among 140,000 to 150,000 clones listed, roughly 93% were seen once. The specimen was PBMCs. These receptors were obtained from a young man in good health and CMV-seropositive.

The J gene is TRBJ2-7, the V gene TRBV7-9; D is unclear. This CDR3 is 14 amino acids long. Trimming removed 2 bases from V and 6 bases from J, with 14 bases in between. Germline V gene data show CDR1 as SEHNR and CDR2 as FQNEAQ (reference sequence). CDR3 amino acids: CASSLTSPRGEQYF. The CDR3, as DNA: TGTGCCAGCAGCTTAACATCCCCACGAGGCGAGCAGTACTTC. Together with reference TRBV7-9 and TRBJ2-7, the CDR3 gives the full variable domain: DTGVSQNPRHKITKRGQNVTFRCDPISEHNRLYWYRQTLGQGPEFLTYFQNEAQLEKSRLLSDRFSAERPKGSFSTLEIQRTEQGDSAMYLCASSLTSPRGEQYFGPGTRLTVT.

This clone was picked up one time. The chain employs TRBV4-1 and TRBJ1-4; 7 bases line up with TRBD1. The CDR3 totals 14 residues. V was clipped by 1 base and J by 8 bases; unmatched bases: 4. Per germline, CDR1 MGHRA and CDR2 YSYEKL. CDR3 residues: CASSQGQGIEKLFF. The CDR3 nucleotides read TGCGCCAGCAGCCAAGGACAGGGAATCGAAAAACTGTTTTTT.

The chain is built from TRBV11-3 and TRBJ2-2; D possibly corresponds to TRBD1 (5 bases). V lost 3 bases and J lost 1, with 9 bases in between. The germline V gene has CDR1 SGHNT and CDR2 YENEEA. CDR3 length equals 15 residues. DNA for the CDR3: TGTGCCAGCAGCTTTGGGGCAGGGAACACCGGGGAGCTGTTTTTT. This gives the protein CASSFGAGNTGELFF.

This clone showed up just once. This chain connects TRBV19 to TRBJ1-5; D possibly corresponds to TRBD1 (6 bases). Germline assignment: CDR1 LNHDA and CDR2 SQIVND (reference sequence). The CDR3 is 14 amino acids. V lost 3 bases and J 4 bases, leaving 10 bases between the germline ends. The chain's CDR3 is CASSMTGTNQPQHF. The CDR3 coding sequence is TGTGCCAGTAGTATGACGGGGACAAATCAGCCCCAGCATTTT.

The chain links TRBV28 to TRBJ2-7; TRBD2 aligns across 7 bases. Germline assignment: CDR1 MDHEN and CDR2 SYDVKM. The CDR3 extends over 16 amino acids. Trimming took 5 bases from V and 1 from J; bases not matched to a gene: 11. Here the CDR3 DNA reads TGTGCCAGCAGTCCCCGTGGTAGCGGGCAGTCCTACGAGCAGTACTTC. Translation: CASSPRGSGQSYEQYF.

The CDR3 bases are TGTGCCAGCAGTTTATTCGGACAGCTAGCCAAAAACATTCAGTACTTC. It codes for CASSLFGQLAKNIQYF. The V gene is TRBV28, the J gene TRBJ2-4; D is possibly TRBD1 (6 bases). V lost 1 base and J lost 0, with 10 bases in between. Germline-derived CDR1 and CDR2 are MDHEN and SYDVKM. This CDR3 spans 16 amino acids.

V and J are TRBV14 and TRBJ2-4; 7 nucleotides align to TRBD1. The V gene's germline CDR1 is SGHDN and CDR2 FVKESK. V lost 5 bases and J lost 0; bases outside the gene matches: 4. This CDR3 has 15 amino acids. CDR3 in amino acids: CASSDRAIAKNIQYF. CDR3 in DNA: TGTGCCAGCAGCGACAGGGCCATAGCCAAAAACATTCAGTACTTC.

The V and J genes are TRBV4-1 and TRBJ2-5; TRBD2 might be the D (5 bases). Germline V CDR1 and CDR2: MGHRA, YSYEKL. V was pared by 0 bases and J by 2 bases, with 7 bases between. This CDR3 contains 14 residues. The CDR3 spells CASSQEERQETQYF. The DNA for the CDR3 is TGCGCCAGCAGCCAAGAGGAGCGGCAAGAGACCCAGTACTTC.

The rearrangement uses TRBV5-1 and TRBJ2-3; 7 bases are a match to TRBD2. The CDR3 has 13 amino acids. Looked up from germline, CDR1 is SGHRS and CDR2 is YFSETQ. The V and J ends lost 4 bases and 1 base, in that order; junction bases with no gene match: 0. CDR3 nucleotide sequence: TGCGCCAGCAGCCGGGGGGGCACAGATACGCAGTATTTT. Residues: CASSRGGTDTQYF.

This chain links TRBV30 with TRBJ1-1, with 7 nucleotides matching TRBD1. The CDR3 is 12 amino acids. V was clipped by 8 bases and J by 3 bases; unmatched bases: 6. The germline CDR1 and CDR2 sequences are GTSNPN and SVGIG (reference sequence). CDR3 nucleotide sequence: TGTGCCGGAACAGGGGCGCACACTGAAGCTTTCTTT. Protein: CAGTGAHTEAFF.

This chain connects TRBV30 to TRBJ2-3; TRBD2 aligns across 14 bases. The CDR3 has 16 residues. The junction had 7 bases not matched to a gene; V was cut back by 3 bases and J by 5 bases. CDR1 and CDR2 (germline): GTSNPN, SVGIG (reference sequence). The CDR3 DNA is TGTGCCTGGAGCATCGGGACTAGCGGGAGCGGAGATACGCAGTATTTT. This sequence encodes CAWSIGTSGSGDTQYF.

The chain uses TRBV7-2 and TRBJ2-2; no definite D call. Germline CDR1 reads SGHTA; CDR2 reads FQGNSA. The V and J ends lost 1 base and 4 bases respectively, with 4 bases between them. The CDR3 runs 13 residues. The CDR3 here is CASSLGATGELFF. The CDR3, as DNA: TGTGCCAGCAGCTTAGGCGCCACCGGGGAGCTGTTTTTT.

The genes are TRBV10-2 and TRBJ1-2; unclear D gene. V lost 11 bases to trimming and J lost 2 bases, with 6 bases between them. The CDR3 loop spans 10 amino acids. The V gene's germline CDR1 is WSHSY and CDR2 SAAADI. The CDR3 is CAVENYGYTF. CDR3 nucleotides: TGCGCCGTGGAGAACTATGGCTACACCTTC.

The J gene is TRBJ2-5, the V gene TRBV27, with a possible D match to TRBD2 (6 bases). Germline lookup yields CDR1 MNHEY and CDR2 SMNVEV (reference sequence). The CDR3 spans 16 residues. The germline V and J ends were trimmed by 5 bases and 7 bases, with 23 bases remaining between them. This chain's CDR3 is CASSAGVGLSLGTQYF. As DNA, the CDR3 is TGTGCCAGCAGTGCCGGAGTGGGACTGAGCCTCGGGACCCAGTACTTC.

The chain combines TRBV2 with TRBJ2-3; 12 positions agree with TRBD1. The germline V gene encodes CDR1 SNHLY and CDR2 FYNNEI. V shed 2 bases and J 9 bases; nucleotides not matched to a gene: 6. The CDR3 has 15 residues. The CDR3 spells CASSELGQGASTQYF. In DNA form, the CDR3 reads TGTGCCAGCAGTGAACTGGGACAGGGGGCATCAACGCAGTATTTT.

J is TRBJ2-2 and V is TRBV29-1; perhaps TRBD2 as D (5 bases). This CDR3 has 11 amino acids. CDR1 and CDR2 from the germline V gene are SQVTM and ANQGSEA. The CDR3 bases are TGCGGGGTGGAGGTCACCGGGGAGCTGTTTTTT. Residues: CGVEVTGELFF.

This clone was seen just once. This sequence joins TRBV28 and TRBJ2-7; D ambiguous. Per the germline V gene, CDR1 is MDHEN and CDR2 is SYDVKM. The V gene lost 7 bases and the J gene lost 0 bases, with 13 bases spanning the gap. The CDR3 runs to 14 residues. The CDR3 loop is CASMGFGRSYEQYF. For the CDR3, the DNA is TGTGCCAGCATGGGTTTTGGGCGCTCCTACGAGCAGTACTTC.

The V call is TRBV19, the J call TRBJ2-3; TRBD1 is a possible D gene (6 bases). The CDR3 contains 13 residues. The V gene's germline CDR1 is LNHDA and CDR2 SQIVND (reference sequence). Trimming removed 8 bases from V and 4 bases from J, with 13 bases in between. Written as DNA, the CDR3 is TGTGCCAGTTCGAAACAGGGTGCAGATACGCAGTATTTT. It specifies CASSKQGADTQYF.

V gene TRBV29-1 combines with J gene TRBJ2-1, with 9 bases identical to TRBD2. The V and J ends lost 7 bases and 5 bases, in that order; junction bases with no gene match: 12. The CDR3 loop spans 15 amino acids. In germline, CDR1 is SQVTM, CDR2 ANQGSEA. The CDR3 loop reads CSAEVREGRNNEQFF. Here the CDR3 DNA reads TGCAGCGCTGAGGTGCGGGAGGGGCGAAACAATGAGCAGTTCTTC.

The CDR3 sequence is CAWRAEFETQYF. The DNA for the CDR3 is TGTGCCTGGAGGGCGGAGTTTGAGACCCAGTACTTC. This chain links TRBV30 with TRBJ2-5; D remains unclear. The CDR3 is made up of 12 amino acids. Looked up from germline, CDR1 is GTSNPN and CDR2 is SVGIG (reference sequence). V lost 3 bases to trimming and J lost 5 bases, with 10 bases between them.

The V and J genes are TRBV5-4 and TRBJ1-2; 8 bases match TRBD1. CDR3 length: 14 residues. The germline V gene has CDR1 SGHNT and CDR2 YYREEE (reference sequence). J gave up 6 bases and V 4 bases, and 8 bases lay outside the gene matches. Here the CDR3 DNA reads TGTGCCAGCAGCCGCCGGGACAGGTCGGATGGCTACACCTTC. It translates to CASSRRDRSDGYTF.

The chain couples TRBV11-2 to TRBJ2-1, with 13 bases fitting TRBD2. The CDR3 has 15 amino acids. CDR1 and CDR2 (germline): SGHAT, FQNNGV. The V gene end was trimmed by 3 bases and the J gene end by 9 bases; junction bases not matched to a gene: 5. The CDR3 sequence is CASSLTSGRMAEQFF. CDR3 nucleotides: TGTGCCAGCAGCTTGACTAGCGGGAGGATGGCTGAGCAGTTCTTC.

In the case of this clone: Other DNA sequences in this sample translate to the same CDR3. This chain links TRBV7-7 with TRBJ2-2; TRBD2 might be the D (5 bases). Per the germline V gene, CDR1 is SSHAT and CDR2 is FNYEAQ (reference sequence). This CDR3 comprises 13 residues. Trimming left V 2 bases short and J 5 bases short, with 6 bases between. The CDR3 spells CASSLTGTGELFF. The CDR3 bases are TGTGCCAGCAGCTTAACGGGGACCGGGGAGCTGTTTTTT.

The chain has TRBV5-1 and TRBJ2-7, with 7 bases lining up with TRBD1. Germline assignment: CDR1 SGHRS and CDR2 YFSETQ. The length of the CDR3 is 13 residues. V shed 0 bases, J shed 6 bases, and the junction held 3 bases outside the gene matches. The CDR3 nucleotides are TGCGCCAGCAGCTTGGGGGGACAGAGCGAGCAGTACTTC. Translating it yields CASSLGGQSEQYF.

The CDR3 region has the DNA TGTGCCAGCTCATCGGAGCTTCTCTCTGGCTACACCTTC. The encoded protein is CASSSELLSGYTF. The V gene is TRBV18, the J gene TRBJ1-2, with no clear D. The CDR3 runs 13 residues. The V and J ends lost 5 bases and 7 bases respectively, with 14 bases between them. CDR1 KGHSH and CDR2 LQKENI come from the germline V gene. Filled out from reference TRBV18 and TRBJ1-2, the complete variable domain reads NAGVMQNPRHLVRRRGQEARLRCSPMKGHSHVYWYRQLPEEGLKFMVYLQKENIIDESGMPKERFSAEFPKEGPSILRIQQVVRGDSAAYFCASSSELLSGYTFGSGTRLTVV.

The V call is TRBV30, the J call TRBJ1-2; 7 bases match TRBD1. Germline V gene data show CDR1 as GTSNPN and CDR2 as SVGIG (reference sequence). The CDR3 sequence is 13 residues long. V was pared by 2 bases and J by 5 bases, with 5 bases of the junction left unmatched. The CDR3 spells CAWSPDRDYGYTF. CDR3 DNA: TGTGCCTGGAGTCCCGACAGGGATTATGGCTACACCTTC.

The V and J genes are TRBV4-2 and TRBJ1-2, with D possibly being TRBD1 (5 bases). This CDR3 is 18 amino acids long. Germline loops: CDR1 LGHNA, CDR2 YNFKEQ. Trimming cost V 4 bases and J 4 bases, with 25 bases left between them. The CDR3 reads CASSPSTAQSLLVYGYTF. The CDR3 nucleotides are TGTGCCAGCAGCCCTTCGACAGCCCAGAGTTTGTTAGTCTATGGCTACACCTTC.